This T cell receptor (beta chain) was found in a study of vaccination effects on CD4 cells after COVID-19. Prior to sequencing, the ViraFEST assay stimulated PBMC with viral peptide pools, which expanded the antigen-specific CD4+ T cells. It was after around 10 days of culture that CD4+ T cells were isolated. The participants, recipients of two vaccine doses, got either BNT162b2 or mRNA-1273. Nobody among the vaccine recipients had prior SARS-CoV-2 infection (nucleocapsid antibodies were negative). Clones were read by immunoSEQ multiplex PCR, and TCRdb kept only the in-frame ones, dropping some. The profile shows around 22,000 clones, 72% of them singletons. V gave up 5 bases and J gave up 7 bases, with 11 bases separating them. CDR1 is SGHTS, CDR2 YDEGEE, per germline. This CDR3 is 12 amino acids long. Note on this clone: Its matching antigen is unknown.

Sequencing used CD4+ T cells from PBMCs cultured with HCoV-NL63 spike peptides, obtained after COVID-19 vaccination. The TCR originated in a human donor who received a COVID-19 vaccine. The rearrangement links TRBV5-8 to TRBJ2-3; D perhaps matches TRBD1 (6 bases). The CDR3 region is CASRGQGNTQYF. The CDR3 nucleotides read TGTGCCAGCAGGGGTCAGGGGAATACGCAGTATTTT.